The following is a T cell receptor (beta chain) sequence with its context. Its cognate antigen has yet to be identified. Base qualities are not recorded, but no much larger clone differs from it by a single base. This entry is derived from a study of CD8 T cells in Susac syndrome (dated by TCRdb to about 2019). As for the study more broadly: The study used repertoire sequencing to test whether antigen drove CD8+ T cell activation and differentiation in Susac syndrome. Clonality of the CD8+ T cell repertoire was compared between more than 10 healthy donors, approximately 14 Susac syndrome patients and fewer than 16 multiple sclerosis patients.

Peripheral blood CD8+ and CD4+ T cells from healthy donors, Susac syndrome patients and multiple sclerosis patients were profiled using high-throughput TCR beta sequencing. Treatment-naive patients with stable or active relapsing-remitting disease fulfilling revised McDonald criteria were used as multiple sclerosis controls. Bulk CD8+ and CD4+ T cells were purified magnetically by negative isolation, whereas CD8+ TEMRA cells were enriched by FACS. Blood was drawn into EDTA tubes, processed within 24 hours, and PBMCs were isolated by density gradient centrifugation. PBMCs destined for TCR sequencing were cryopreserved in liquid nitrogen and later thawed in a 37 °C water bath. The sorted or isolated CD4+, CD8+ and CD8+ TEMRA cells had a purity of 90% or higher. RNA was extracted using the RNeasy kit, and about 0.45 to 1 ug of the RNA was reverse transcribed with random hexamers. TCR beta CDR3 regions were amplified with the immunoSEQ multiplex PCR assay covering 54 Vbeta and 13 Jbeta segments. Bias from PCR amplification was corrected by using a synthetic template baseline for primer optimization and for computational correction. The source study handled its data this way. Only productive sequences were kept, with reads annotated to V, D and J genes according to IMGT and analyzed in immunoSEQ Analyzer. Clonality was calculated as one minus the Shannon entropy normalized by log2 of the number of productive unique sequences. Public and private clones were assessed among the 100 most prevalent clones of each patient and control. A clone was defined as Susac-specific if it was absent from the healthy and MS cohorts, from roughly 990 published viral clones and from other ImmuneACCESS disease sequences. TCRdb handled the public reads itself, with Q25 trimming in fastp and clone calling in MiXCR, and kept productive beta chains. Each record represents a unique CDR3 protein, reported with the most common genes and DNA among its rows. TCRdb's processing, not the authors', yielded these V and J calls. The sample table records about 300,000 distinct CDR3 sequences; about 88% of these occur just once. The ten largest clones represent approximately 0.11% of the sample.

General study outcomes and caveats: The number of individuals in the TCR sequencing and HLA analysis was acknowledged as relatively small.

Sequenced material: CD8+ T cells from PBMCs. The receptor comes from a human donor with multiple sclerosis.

The CDR3 is CASKPTGKSAYNEQFF. The nucleotide sequence is given as TGTGCCAGCAAACCTACAGGGAAGTCAGCCTACAATGAGCAGTTCTTC. The chain employs TRBV12-3 or TRBV12-4 and TRBJ2-1; 6 matching bases give a weak D call of TRBD1. The CDR3 runs 16 amino acids, cysteine and phenylalanine included. Only the CDR3 DNA stays, 48 bases, in frame from base 1. The V and J ends are trimmed by 7 bases and 2 bases, leaving 18 bases between them.